The rows below give T cell receptor beta chains drawn from one sample of a study of T-cell reconstitution after alpha-beta-depleted transplantation in children. TCRdb analysed the PCR reads with MiXCR anew, one entry per CDR3 protein. The sample consists of about 300,000 distinct CDR3 sequences, 7.5% to 9% of them appearing once. The sequencing used peripheral blood, collected 360 days after TCRalphabeta/CD19-depleted stem cell transplant. These receptors were collected from a female patient between 2 and 10 years old who had a stem cell transplant for Fanconi anemia, so the T cells may come from the graft donor. CDR3s include the opening cysteine and the closing phenylalanine or tryptophan. The order of the fields is D gene, V gene, J gene, clone size, CDR3 protein, CDR3 DNA. The D gene is left open where the match is weak. Clone size is stated in some rows and not others, as once, few, many or a class when expanded.

TRBD1	TRBV11-2	TRBJ1-1	.	CASSRRQGALGTEAFF	TGTGCCAGCAGCCGCCGCCAGGGGGCCTTGGGGACTGAAGCTTTCTTT
TRBD1	TRBV5-1	TRBJ2-7	many	CASSGGQGALEQYF	TGCGCCAGCAGCGGCGGACAGGGGGCGCTTGAGCAGTACTTC
.	TRBV2	TRBJ1-2	few	CARGEGTYYGYTF	TGTGCCAGGGGAGAGGGGACGTACTATGGCTACACCTTC
TRBD1	TRBV5-1	TRBJ2-5	many	CASSSLGTGGETQYF	TGCGCCAGCAGCTCATTGGGGACAGGGGGTGAGACCCAGTACTTC
.	TRBV27	TRBJ1-5	few	CASSFVGSNQPQHF	TGTGCCAGCAGTTTTGTAGGGAGCAATCAGCCCCAGCATTTT
.	TRBV7-8	TRBJ2-2	many	CASSPDWGSGELFF	TGTGCCAGCAGCCCCGATTGGGGGTCCGGGGAGCTGTTTTTT
TRBD1	TRBV7-3	TRBJ2-1	many	CASSFRGRTEQFF	TGTGCCAGCAGCTTCAGGGGGCGGACTGAGCAGTTCTTC
.	TRBV6-5	TRBJ1-2	.	CASSYSNSPWGDGYTF	TGTGCCAGCAGTTACTCGAACTCCCCGTGGGGGGATGGCTACACCTTC
TRBD2	TRBV20-1	TRBJ2-7	many	CSAGLAKSYEQYF	TGCAGTGCTGGACTAGCGAAGAGCTACGAGCAGTACTTC
.	TRBV19	TRBJ2-7	few	CASSWGAHSYEQYF	TGTGCCAGTAGTTGGGGCGCTCACTCCTACGAGCAGTACTTC
.	TRBV13	TRBJ2-7	many	CASSATLLPYEQYF	TGTGCCAGCAGCGCCACCCTTCTTCCCTACGAGCAGTACTTC
.	TRBV7-7	TRBJ2-5	many	CASSPETGEETQYF	TGTGCTAGCAGCCCCGAGACAGGAGAGGAGACCCAGTACTTC
.	TRBV12-3/TRBV12-4	TRBJ2-1	many	CASRLSAGNYNEQFF	TGTGCCAGCAGGCTGAGCGCAGGTAACTACAATGAGCAGTTCTTC
.	TRBV10-3	TRBJ1-5	many	CANKGEGRQPQHF	TGTGCCAACAAAGGAGAAGGGCGGCAGCCCCAGCATTTT
.	TRBV5-1	TRBJ1-1	many	CASSLGGGNTEAFF	TGTGCCAGCAGTTTGGGGGGCGGTAACACTGAAGCTTTCTTT
TRBD2	TRBV6-1	TRBJ2-3	few	CASKIAGGSTDTQYF	TGTGCCAGCAAGATAGCGGGGGGGAGCACAGATACGCAGTATTTT
TRBD2	TRBV4-3	TRBJ2-3	many	CASSQTSGGVGDTQYF	TGCGCCAGCAGCCAAACGAGCGGGGGGGTGGGAGATACGCAGTATTTT
.	TRBV4-1	TRBJ1-2	.	CASSQDGYTF	TGCGCCAGCAGCCAAGATGGCTACACCTTC
.	TRBV7-6	TRBJ1-1	.	CASSLGPRGDTEAFF	TGTGCCAGCAGCTTAGGCCCCCGGGGAGACACTGAAGCTTTCTTT
.	TRBV7-2	TRBJ2-7	many	CASSRTGPREQYF	TGTGCCAGCAGCCGTACGGGACCTCGAGAGCAGTACTTC
.	TRBV28	TRBJ2-7	.	CASRLGEVSYEQYF	TGTGCCAGCCGATTAGGAGAGGTTAGCTACGAGCAGTACTTC
TRBD1	TRBV29-1	TRBJ1-2	few	CSVEVPGQENYGYTF	TGCAGCGTTGAAGTACCAGGACAGGAGAACTATGGCTACACCTTC
TRBD2	TRBV6-2/TRBV6-3	TRBJ2-1	.	CASNLLAGGYNEQFF	TGTGCCAGCAACCTCTTAGCGGGGGGCTACAATGAGCAGTTCTTC
TRBD1	TRBV6-1	TRBJ1-2	few	CASKYIAGQGGGYTF	TGTGCCAGCAAGTATATCGCGGGACAGGGAGGCGGCTACACCTTC
.	TRBV2	TRBJ2-3	.	CAVYRVGEADTQYF	TGTGCCGTATACAGGGTTGGGGAAGCAGATACGCAGTATTTT
.	TRBV3-1	TRBJ2-3	few	CASSQVGRAQDTDTQYF	TGTGCCAGCAGCCAAGTAGGAAGGGCGCAGGACACAGATACGCAGTATTTT
.	TRBV6-2/TRBV6-3	TRBJ2-5	many	CASGRLGETQYF	TGTGCCAGCGGAAGATTGGGAGAGACCCAGTACTTC
.	TRBV12-3/TRBV12-4	TRBJ1-2	.	CASKQFSQGPPYYGYTF	TGTGCCAGCAAGCAATTTTCTCAGGGGCCCCCCTACTATGGCTACACCTTC
.	TRBV2	TRBJ2-5	many	CASSERRETQYF	TGTGCCAGCAGTGAAAGGAGAGAGACCCAGTACTTC
.	TRBV11-2	TRBJ1-1	many	CASSFYIMNTEAFF	TGTGCCAGCAGCTTTTATATCATGAACACTGAAGCTTTCTTT
.	TRBV20-1	TRBJ1-2	few	CSSLTGAYGYTF	TGCAGTTCTCTAACGGGGGCCTATGGCTACACCTTC
TRBD1	TRBV5-3	TRBJ2-5	many	CARSCPGNRGPEETQYF	TGTGCCAGAAGCTGTCCAGGAAACAGGGGACCCGAAGAGACCCAGTACTTC
TRBD2	TRBV7-2	TRBJ2-3	many	CASSLTSGGPGTQYF	TGTGCCAGCAGCTTGACTAGCGGGGGGCCGGGTACGCAGTATTTT
.	TRBV20-1	TRBJ1-2	many	CSARKTGANYGYTF	TGCAGTGCTAGAAAGACAGGAGCTAACTATGGCTACACCTTC
TRBD2	TRBV9	TRBJ2-3	many	CASSAFGGSGTDTQYF	TGTGCCAGCAGCGCATTCGGGGGGTCGGGCACAGATACGCAGTATTTT
TRBD2	TRBV11-2	TRBJ2-1	few	CASSFLLAGYNEQFF	TGTGCCAGCAGCTTTCTGTTAGCGGGCTACAATGAGCAGTTCTTC
.	TRBV6-1	TRBJ1-2	few	CASINYGGQGAGYTF	TGTGCCAGCATCAACTACGGGGGGCAGGGTGCGGGCTACACCTTC
TRBD1	TRBV18	TRBJ2-7	many	CASSPGQIYEQYF	TGTGCCAGCTCACCGGGACAGATCTACGAGCAGTACTTC
.	TRBV7-9	TRBJ1-1	many	CATSSTEAFF	TGTGCCACCTCTAGCACTGAAGCTTTCTTT
.	TRBV7-9	TRBJ2-1	many	CASSLPLNREGNYNEQFF	TGTGCCAGCAGCTTACCCCTTAACAGGGAGGGGAACTACAATGAGCAGTTCTTC
.	TRBV15	TRBJ1-1	many	CATSRDAGMNTEAFF	TGTGCCACCAGCAGAGACGCGGGGATGAACACTGAAGCTTTCTTT
.	TRBV7-9	TRBJ2-2	.	CASSRREGAHNTGELFF	TGTGCCAGCAGCCGACGGGAGGGGGCCCATAACACCGGGGAGCTGTTTTTT
.	TRBV12-3/TRBV12-4	TRBJ2-2	few	CASSPIWTANTGELFF	TGTGCCAGCAGTCCAATATGGACAGCAAACACCGGGGAGCTGTTTTTT
.	TRBV10-2	TRBJ2-2	many	CASSVPGRNTGELFF	TGCGCCAGCAGTGTTCCAGGGCGGAACACCGGGGAGCTGTTTTTT
.	TRBV5-6	TRBJ2-2	many	CASSLVGHSNTGELFF	TGTGCCAGCAGCCTCGTGGGACATTCGAACACCGGGGAGCTGTTTTTT
.	TRBV5-1	TRBJ1-2	.	CASAGAIDTGYTF	TGCGCCAGCGCGGGGGCGATAGACACGGGCTACACCTTC